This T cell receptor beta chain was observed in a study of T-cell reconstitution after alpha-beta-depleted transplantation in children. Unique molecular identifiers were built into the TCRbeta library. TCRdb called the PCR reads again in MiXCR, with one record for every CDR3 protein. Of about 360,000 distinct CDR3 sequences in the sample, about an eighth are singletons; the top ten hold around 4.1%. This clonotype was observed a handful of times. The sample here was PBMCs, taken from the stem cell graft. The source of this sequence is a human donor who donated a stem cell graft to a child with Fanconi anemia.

The CDR3 sequence: CASSLVRGGLYEQYF. CDR3 coding DNA: TGCGCCAGCAGCCTGGTCAGGGGCGGTTTGTACGAGCAGTACTTC. This chain joins TRBV5-1 and TRBJ2-7; D perhaps matches TRBD1 (6 bases). Germline CDR1 reads SGHRS; CDR2 reads YFSETQ. This CDR3 comprises 15 residues. Trimming took 4 bases from V and 4 from J, leaving 18 bases between them.